This TCR beta chain was captured in a study of blood T cell repertoires in COVID-19 (dated by TCRdb to between 2020 and 2021). For the study in its entirety: The collaborator samples originated in the United States, Italy and Spain and spanned the acute and convalescent phases of COVID-19. The repertoires were released in a freely available public database meant as a resource for research on the immune response to SARS-CoV-2. The prospective study material was composed of cDNA or gDNA derived from T cells, B-cell-depleted T cells, or PBMCs. Samples came from the ongoing ImmuneRACE study (first 160 participants) plus 1,254 subjects from 6 global collaborators. Where HLA class I and class II types were available, the types were taken from metadata supplied by the sample provider, not from assay-based typing. A de-identified subject ID, COVID-19 status, age in years and sex were almost always included in the sample metadata. The dataset comprised deeply sampled blood TCRbeta repertoires from subjects exposed to, actively infected with, or recovered from COVID-19. Study-wide findings and limitations: How much clinical and demographic metadata was included differed by source and by participant, and the metadata was provided uncurated.

The immunoSEQ Assay, a bias-controlled multiplex PCR, was used to amplify TCRbeta CDR3 regions from genomic DNA. From the authors' description of their analysis: Nucleated cell counts per sample were estimated from amplification of reference gene primers within the assay. To quantify the absolute abundance of each unique TCRbeta CDR3 rearrangement, sequence reads were collapsed and filtered. For each sample, productive Simpson clonality was calculated by taking the square root of Simpson's diversity index across productive rearrangements. The table comes from immuneACCESS by way of TCRdb, which keeps in-frame sequences with V and J called. Part of the clones is missing from these tables; in studies checked, under half for an unresolved V gene and the rest for unknown reasons. V and J calls and clone size are as listed in that table; D and trimming were resolved from the DNA. Across this sample there are roughly 85,000 clones, with around four fifths seen only once. The biggest ten clones account for just under 10% of the sample.

The collaborating institutions used their own protocols to collect whole blood in K2EDTA tubes. Collaborator samples were shipped for TCRbeta analysis as frozen whole blood, isolated PBMCs, or DNA extracted from either sample type. A word on this clone: Its recognized antigen is unknown. The sample holds no much larger clone one base away, and base qualities are not on file.

V is cut by 7 bases and J by 8 bases, and the space between the germline ends is 17 bases. The cysteine opens and the phenylalanine closes a CDR3 of 13 amino acids. The entry retains the CDR3 DNA only, 39 bases that are in frame from base 1. CDR1 and CDR2 were assigned from the germline V gene as SGHAT and FQNNGV. The chain employs TRBV11-2 and TRBJ1-2, and the D gene may be TRBD1, 5 bases matching. The clonotype comes from a human donor in a cohort sampled during active COVID-19. The material sequenced was peripheral blood. This receptor carries the CDR3 CASTLTVGGGYTF. The sequenced DNA is TGTGCCAGCACTCTCACCGTCGGGGGAGGCTACACCTTC.